This TCR beta chain was sequenced in a study of blood T cell repertoires in COVID-19. Study-wide context: Some COVID-19 samples were acute and others convalescent; all came from the United States, Italy and Spain.

Sequencing used immunoSEQ multiplex PCR; TCRdb keeps in-frame clones, though not all of them. The sample includes a few hundred thousand clones, roughly 86% of them seen just once. The CDR3 totals 15 residues. Germline V gene data show CDR1 as ENHRY and CDR2 as SYGVKD. The junction had 3 bases not matched to a gene; V was cut back by 5 bases and J by 0 bases. The sample was peripheral blood. V and J are TRBV10-3 and TRBJ2-1; 8 nucleotides match TRBD2. This receptor was taken from a man aged 80 or over with acute or convalescent COVID-19. CDR3 sequence reads: CAISTGTSSYNEQFF. The CDR3 nucleotides read TGTGCCATCAGTACCGGGACTAGCTCCTACAATGAGCAGTTCTTC.